Listed below are T cell receptor beta chains from one sample, sequenced in a study of glioma-infiltrating T cells. TCRdb reprocessed the multiplex PCR reads via MiXCR and lists one record per CDR3 protein. The table records approximately 190,000 distinct CDR3 sequences, 30% to 40% of them present only once. The sequencing input was glioma tissue, nonneoplastic brain tissue, or PBMCs (not recorded which). The receptors derive from a human donor with low-grade glioma or glioblastoma, undergoing nonglioma brain surgery, or in good health (not recorded which). Both conserved end residues are part of each CDR3. Each record gives: CDR3 protein, CDR3 DNA, clone size, J gene, D gene, V gene. D genes are given only for firm matches. Part of the rows lack a size; the others show once, few, many or a class for expanded clones.

CASSLGTSGRGAFF TGTGCCAGCAGCTTAGGGACTAGCGGGAGAGGCGCGTTCTTC few TRBJ2-1 TRBD2 TRBV5-6
CASSPLAGVDNEQFF TGTGCCAGCAGTCCGCTAGCGGGCGTCGACAATGAGCAGTTCTTC many TRBJ2-1 TRBD2 TRBV27
CSARDRGGDRSLYGYTF TGCAGTGCTAGAGATCGCGGCGGCGACAGATCTCTCTATGGCTACACCTTC many TRBJ1-2 NA TRBV20-1
CAHGNTEAFF TGTGCCCATGGAAACACTGAAGCTTTCTTT few TRBJ1-1 NA TRBV13
CARSTGLAGYEQYF TGTGCCAGAAGCACGGGACTAGCGGGGTACGAGCAGTACTTC NA TRBJ2-7 TRBD2 TRBV7-2
CASSEYWDSPLHF TGTGCCAGCAGTGAATATTGGGATTCACCCCTCCACTTT many TRBJ1-6 NA TRBV25-1
CASSQVLLAGDHEQYF TGTGCCAGCAGCCAAGTATTACTAGCGGGAGACCACGAGCAGTACTTC many TRBJ2-7 TRBD2 TRBV3-1
CAVSVDREGRNEQFF TGTGCCGTCAGTGTTGATCGGGAGGGCCGAAATGAGCAGTTCTTC NA TRBJ2-1 TRBD2 TRBV6-1
CSVEERRQAGYTF TGCAGCGTTGAAGAAAGGAGACAGGCAGGCTACACCTTC few TRBJ1-2 NA TRBV29-1
CASSVEDSSVTNEKLFF TGTGCCAGCAGCGTAGAGGACTCGTCAGTAACTAATGAAAAACTGTTTTTT NA TRBJ1-4 NA TRBV9
CSAGGQGASYGYTF TGCAGTGCGGGGGGGCAGGGGGCGAGCTATGGCTACACCTTC many TRBJ1-2 TRBD1 TRBV20-1
CASSQEGRGQPQHF TGCGCCAGCAGCCAAGAAGGCCGAGGGCAGCCCCAGCATTTT few TRBJ1-5 NA TRBV4-3
CSVEGQDYRKYF TGCAGCGTTGAGGGGCAGGACTACAGGAAGTACTTC once TRBJ2-7 NA TRBV29-1
CASSLEGQGYEQYF TGTGCCAGCAGCCTAGAGGGACAGGGCTACGAGCAGTACTTC many TRBJ2-7 TRBD1 TRBV7-2
CAIRPGTNEETQYF TGTGCCATCAGACCCGGGACCAACGAAGAGACCCAGTACTTC many TRBJ2-5 NA TRBV10-3
CASSLDRGRANTGEQYF TGTGCCAGCAGTTTGGACAGGGGGCGCGCGAACACCGGGGAGCAGTACTTC NA TRBJ2-7 TRBD1 TRBV27
CASSFSGSRADTQYF TGCGCCAGCAGCTTCTCAGGGTCAAGGGCAGATACGCAGTATTTT many TRBJ2-3 NA TRBV5-1
CASSPRGSPETQYF TGTGCCAGCTCACCACGAGGGAGCCCAGAGACCCAGTACTTC NA TRBJ2-5 NA TRBV18
CASSLASGNAIYF TGTGCCAGCAGCTTAGCCTCTGGAAACGCCATATATTTT NA TRBJ1-3 NA TRBV7-9
CASSDGWGMGTQYF TGTGCCAGCAGTGACGGCTGGGGGATGGGGACCCAGTACTTC NA TRBJ2-5 NA TRBV6-1
CASSSSTSGPYNEQFF TGTGCCAGCAGCTCATCGACTAGCGGCCCCTACAATGAGCAGTTCTTC many TRBJ2-1 TRBD2 TRBV6-2/TRBV6-3
CSAKSCSGVDSSYNEQFF TGCAGTGCGAAGAGTTGTAGCGGGGTAGATAGCTCCTACAATGAGCAGTTCTTT NA TRBJ2-1 TRBD2 TRBV20-1
CASRTEGVNTEAFF TGTGCCAGCAGAACAGAAGGGGTAAACACTGAAGCTTTCTTT many TRBJ1-1 NA TRBV7-9
CSVEGKESSRWNEQFF TGCAGCGTTGAGGGAAAGGAATCGTCTCGGTGGAATGAGCAGTTCTTC NA TRBJ2-1 NA TRBV29-1
CASTPRTSGRGAAQYF TGTGCCAGCACACCTCGGACTAGCGGGAGAGGGGCCGCGCAGTATTTT many TRBJ2-3 TRBD2 TRBV7-8
CSARDPAGGADTQYF TGCAGTGCTAGAGATCCGGCGGGAGGTGCAGATACGCAGTATTTT many TRBJ2-3 TRBD2 TRBV20-1
CAARGTARDEQFF TGTGCCGCCCGAGGGACAGCCAGGGATGAGCAGTTCTTC NA TRBJ2-1 TRBD1 TRBV19
CAIMGNGLDTQYF TGTGCCATCATGGGAAACGGGCTAGATACGCAGTATTTT many TRBJ2-3 NA TRBV10-3
CSATSGSTNEQFF TGCAGTGCGACTAGCGGGAGTACCAATGAGCAGTTCTTC NA TRBJ2-1 TRBD2 TRBV29-1
CASSYYGELFF TGTGCCAGCAGTTACTACGGGGAGCTGTTTTTT NA TRBJ2-2 NA TRBV27
CASIPPGTAWGEQYF TGTGCCAGCATCCCACCGGGCACGGCATGGGGTGAGCAGTACTTC NA TRBJ2-7 NA TRBV7-2
CARPYPAATANTEAFF TGTGCCCGCCCTTACCCGGCCGCCACTGCGAACACTGAAGCTTTCTTT NA TRBJ1-1 NA TRBV6-5
CSSISRLRHETQYF TGTTCCAGCATTTCCCGACTCCGCCACGAGACCCAGTACTTC NA TRBJ2-5 NA TRBV28
CSVSLSGSLGAEAFF TGCAGCGTCAGCTTATCGGGGTCTCTGGGGGCTGAAGCTTTCTTT few TRBJ1-1 NA TRBV29-1
CASSPGLGSGELFF TGTGCCAGCAGCCCAGGACTAGGCTCCGGGGAGCTGTTTTTT many TRBJ2-2 TRBD2 TRBV7-2
CASSSPPEVYGYTF TGTGCCAGCAGTTCTCCCCCGGAAGTCTATGGCTACACCTTC many TRBJ1-2 NA TRBV28
CASTFPSSRMSDTQYF TGTGCCAGCACTTTCCCCTCTAGTAGGATGTCAGATACGCAGTATTTT many TRBJ2-3 NA TRBV6-1